Here is one TCR beta chain with its context. The antigen is undetermined. The data derive from a study of T cell responses to AZD1222 COVID-19 vaccine. Method: immunoSEQ multiplex PCR; TCRdb's copy keeps in-frame clones and lacks some. In the table there are 100,000 to 150,000 clones, 91% of which are singletons. The germline V gene encodes CDR1 KGHSH and CDR2 LQKENI. Trimming removed 1 base from V and 6 bases from J; junction bases left unmatched: 2. The CDR3 is 13 residues long. Study-level results: No repertoire was sampled before or during the peak T cell response, only after it. Vaccine-related CD4 TCRs covered spike, predominating at 160-218 and 743-854.

The rearrangement links TRBV18 to TRBJ1-2, with 7 nucleotides matching TRBD1. The sample was peripheral blood, taken 28 days after the second AZD1222 dose. This TCR came from an adult who received the AZD1222 COVID-19 vaccine. CDR3 sequence reads: CASSPQQGNGYTF. The CDR3 DNA sequence: TGTGCCAGCTCACCACAACAGGGGAATGGCTACACCTTC.